One and the same sample provided the 19 T cell receptor beta chains below, sequenced in a study of identical twins. TCRdb re-called the 5' RACE reads through MiXCR, storing one row per CDR3 protein. The sample shows some 1,600,000 distinct CDR3 sequences, about 32% of them seen only once. The sample taken for sequencing was cord blood. Receptor source: a newborn girl in good health.

This clonotype was observed a few times. The chain combines TRBV7-2 with TRBJ2-3, with unresolved D. Looked up from germline, CDR1 is SGHTA and CDR2 is FQGNSA. The CDR3 runs to 15 residues. Trimming took off 5 bases at V and 0 bases at J, with 12 bases between the two ends. Written as DNA, the CDR3 is TGTGCCAGCAGCGGTATGACCCGAAGCACAGATACGCAGTATTTT. Translated, it gives CASSGMTRSTDTQYF.

This clonotype came up a few times. This sequence joins TRBV5-1 and TRBJ2-3; 7 bases are a match to TRBD2. Trimming removed 5 bases from V and 3 bases from J; junction bases left unmatched: 9. This CDR3 contains 15 residues. Germline assignment: CDR1 SGHRS and CDR2 YFSETQ. The DNA of the CDR3 is TGCGCCAGCAGATATCGACTAGCCCCGACAGATACGCAGTATTTT. Translating it yields CASRYRLAPTDTQYF.

The rearrangement joins TRBV6-6 to TRBJ2-7, with D possibly being TRBD1 or TRBD2 (5 bases each). Germline V lookup: CDR1 MNHNY, CDR2 SVGAGI (reference sequence). This CDR3 has 15 amino acids. Trimming shortened V by 2 bases and J by 3 bases, and 14 bases separated the two germline ends. The CDR3 DNA is TGTGCCAGCAGTTACACCTGGGACGGAGTCTACGAGCAGTACTTC. It is translated as CASSYTWDGVYEQYF.

This clonotype was seen more than once but under ten times. CDR3 loop: CASSQDDRGRTEAFF. The CDR3 bases are TGTGCCAGCAGCCAAGATGACAGGGGGAGGACTGAAGCTTTCTTT. The chain joins TRBV3-1 to TRBJ1-1, with 9 positions matching TRBD1. This CDR3 comprises 15 residues. Germline loops: CDR1 LGHDT, CDR2 YNNKEL (reference sequence). Losses at the gene ends were 0 bases for V and 5 bases for J; bases not matched to a gene: 4.

This clonotype was counted a few times. The gene calls are TRBV5-6 and TRBJ2-5; D may be TRBD1 (6 bases). This CDR3 is built from 14 residues. Germline V gives CDR1 SGHDT, CDR2 YYEEEE. Trimming stripped 1 base from V and 5 bases from J, with 12 bases between. In DNA, the CDR3 is TGTGCCAGCAGCTTGTTGTCCAGGGGCGAGACCCAGTACTTC. As protein: CASSLLSRGETQYF.

In its sample, this clonotype was seen many times. The chain combines TRBV12-3 or TRBV12-4 with TRBJ2-4; 11 nucleotides line up with TRBD1. The CDR3 sequence is 16 residues long. After removal of 6 bases from V and 2 bases from J, the junction contained 6 bases not matched to a gene. Written as DNA, the CDR3 is TGTGCCAGCAGATACCGGGACAGGGGGTCCAAAAACATTCAGTACTTC. Translation: CASRYRDRGSKNIQYF.

The V gene is TRBV27, the J gene TRBJ2-7, with 11 positions matching TRBD1. Germline CDR1 reads MNHEY; CDR2 reads SMNVEV (reference sequence). The J segment lost 9 bases and the V segment lost 0 bases, leaving 1 base of the junction unmatched. The CDR3 sequence is 13 residues long. The CDR3 region is CASSLSDRGPQYF. The CDR3 DNA reads TGTGCCAGCAGTTTATCGGACAGGGGGCCGCAGTACTTC.

This clonotype was seen a few times. The chain's CDR3 is CASRKMRGGAIDTQYF. For the CDR3, the DNA is TGTGCCAGCAGGAAAATGAGGGGGGGGGCCATAGATACGCAGTATTTT. This chain connects TRBV11-2 to TRBJ2-3; maybe TRBD2 (7 bases). This CDR3 contains 16 residues. The germline V and J ends were trimmed by 6 bases and 5 bases, with 21 bases remaining between them. Germline-derived CDR1 and CDR2 are SGHAT and FQNNGV.

This chain connects TRBV2 to TRBJ2-1; the D is unclear. V shed 0 bases and J shed 8 bases, with 11 bases lying between them. Germline CDR1 SNHLY, CDR2 FYNNEI. This CDR3 contains 14 residues. CDR3 region: CASSEALQIDEQFF. CDR3 coding DNA: TGTGCCAGCAGTGAAGCGCTTCAGATAGATGAGCAGTTCTTC.

This clonotype was counted between two and nine times. The chain employs TRBV27 and TRBJ2-1, with D maybe TRBD1 (5 bases). Trimming shortened V by 3 bases and J by 6 bases, and 18 bases separated the two germline ends. The CDR3 length is 16 residues. CDR1 MNHEY and CDR2 SMNVEV come from the germline V gene (reference sequence). In DNA, the CDR3 is TGTGCCAGCAGTTTGGTCCCAGGGTCCGCCATCAATGAGCAGTTCTTC. This gives the protein CASSLVPGSAINEQFF.

This clonotype showed up just once. The junction does not match germline at one end; this may be a read error. J is TRBJ2-7 and V is TRBV7-9, with TRBD2 matching 7 bases. The CDR3 has 14 residues. Germline V lookup: CDR1 SEHNR, CDR2 FQNEAQ (reference sequence). The CDR3 sequence is CPSSLAGSYNEQYF. The CDR3 nucleotides are TGTCCCAGCAGCTTAGCGGGTTCCTACAATGAGCAGTACTTC.

The CDR3 DNA reads TGTGCCAGCAGCTTAGGATTTAAAAGCGGGGGGGCAGGGGATACGCAGTATTTT. It encodes CASSLGFKSGGAGDTQYF. This rearrangement joins TRBV7-8 to TRBJ2-3, with 10 positions matching TRBD2. Germline CDR1 reads SGHVS; CDR2 reads FQNEAQ. The CDR3 extends over 18 amino acids. Losses at the gene ends were 1 base for V and 6 bases for J; bases not matched to a gene: 13.

This clonotype was detected only a few times. The rearrangement uses TRBV9 and TRBJ2-4; 7 nucleotides agree with TRBD1. Germline V gives CDR1 SGDLS, CDR2 YYNGEE. V dropped 4 bases and J dropped 1; count of bases not matched to a gene: 2. The CDR3 contains 14 residues. The CDR3 spells CASSQTGAKNIQYF. The DNA for the CDR3 is TGTGCCAGCAGCCAGACAGGGGCCAAAAACATTCAGTACTTC.

This clonotype was counted a few times. This CDR3 is CASSLDRGTRYNEQFF. The CDR3 bases are TGTGCCAGCAGCTTAGATCGCGGGACTCGCTACAATGAGCAGTTCTTC. The rearrangement links TRBV11-2 to TRBJ2-1, with D tentatively TRBD2 (6 bases). V lost 0 bases and J lost 3, with 12 bases in between. The CDR3 runs 16 residues. Germline values: CDR1 SGHAT, CDR2 FQNNGV.

The DNA for the CDR3 is TGTGCCACCAGTTCCGACAGGGTGGAGGACACCGGGGAGCTGTTTTTT. Translating it yields CATSSDRVEDTGELFF. This rearrangement joins TRBV24-1 to TRBJ2-2, with 7 bases that match TRBD1. The CDR3 runs 16 residues. Trimming cost V 6 bases and J 3 bases; bases outside gene matches: 9. Germline V gene sequence: CDR1 KGHDR, CDR2 SFDVKD.

The J gene is TRBJ2-4, the V gene TRBV6-6; TRBD1 aligns across 7 bases. The CDR3 runs 14 residues. Germline CDR1 is MNHNY and CDR2 is SVGAGI (reference sequence). Trimming took 8 bases from V and 13 from J; bases not matched to a gene: 17. Written as DNA, the CDR3 is TGTGCCAGCTCAACAGGGGATCGGCCTGAAGAGCAGTACTTC. The encoded protein is CASSTGDRPEEQYF.

The rearrangement uses TRBV10-2 and TRBJ2-3, with 8 nucleotides matching TRBD2. V trimming: 6 bases; J trimming: 3 bases; junction bases outside the gene matches: 8. Per the germline V gene, CDR1 is WSHSY and CDR2 is SAAADI. The CDR3 loop spans 15 amino acids. The CDR3 DNA follows: TGCGCCAGCAGCGGCCAGCGGGGGAAGACAGATACGCAGTATTTT. Amino acids: CASSGQRGKTDTQYF.

This clonotype has just a few counts. In DNA, the CDR3 is TGTGCCAGCAGCCAGACTAGCGGGAGCTCAGATACGCAGTATTTT. Translated, it gives CASSQTSGSSDTQYF. This chain joins TRBV7-2 and TRBJ2-3; 12 bases fit TRBD2. Germline lookup yields CDR1 SGHTA and CDR2 FQGNSA. J lost 4 bases, V lost 5 bases, and 4 bases had no gene match. This CDR3 region has 15 residues.

This chain links TRBV10-3 with TRBJ2-1, with 9 bases aligning to TRBD1. With 0 bases clipped from V and 5 bases from J, the junction kept 2 bases outside the gene matches. The CDR3 length is 15 residues. CDR1 and CDR2 from the germline V gene are ENHRY and SYGVKD. The CDR3 loop is CAISESGTGNNEQFF. For the CDR3, the DNA is TGTGCCATCAGTGAGTCAGGGACAGGGAACAATGAGCAGTTCTTC.